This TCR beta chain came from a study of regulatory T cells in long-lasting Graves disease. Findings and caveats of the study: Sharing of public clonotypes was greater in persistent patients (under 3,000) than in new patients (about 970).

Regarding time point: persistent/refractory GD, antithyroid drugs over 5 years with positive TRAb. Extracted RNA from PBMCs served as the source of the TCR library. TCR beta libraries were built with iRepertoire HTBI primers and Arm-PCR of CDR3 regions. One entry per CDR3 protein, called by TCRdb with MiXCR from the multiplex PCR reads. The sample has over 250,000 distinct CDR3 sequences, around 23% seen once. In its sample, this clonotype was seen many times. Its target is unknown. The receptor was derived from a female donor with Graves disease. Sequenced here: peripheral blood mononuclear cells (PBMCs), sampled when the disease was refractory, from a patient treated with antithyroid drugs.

CDR3 DNA: TGTGCCAGCAGCCCCCGTCCTGACCACACTGAAGCTTTCTTT. Protein product: CASSPRPDHTEAFF. The chain joins TRBV7-6 to TRBJ1-1; no clear D. CDR1 is SGHVS, CDR2 FNYEAQ, per germline. Between the trimmed V and J ends, which lost 5 bases and 3 bases, there was a span of 13 bases. CDR3 length equals 14 residues.